This entry lists 32 T cell receptor beta chains sequenced from one sample in a study of Ad26.COV2.S vaccination and SARS-CoV-2 variants. As to treatment: 19 received Ad26.COV2.S at low or high dose, single or two shots; roughly five received placebo; per-sample allocation not given. Following the first vaccine or placebo injection, samples were taken on day 63. TCRdb keeps only in-frame clones here, not all; method: immunoSEQ multiplex PCR. The data hold 430,000 or so clones, with roughly nine tenths observed a single time. This sample comprised peripheral blood, obtained in a trial of Ad26.COV2.S vaccine versus placebo. The origin of the receptors is a person aged 18-65 years who received the Ad26.COV2.S COVID-19 vaccine or a placebo.

The chain has TRBV24-1 and TRBJ2-5; perhaps TRBD1 as D (6 bases). The CDR3 is made up of 16 amino acids. V shed 6 bases and J shed 2 bases, with 18 bases lying between them. CDR1 KGHDR and CDR2 SFDVKD come from the germline V gene. CDR3 nucleotides: TGTGCCACCAGTACTACCCTGGACAGCAAACAAGAGACCCAGTACTTC. This translates into CATSTTLDSKQETQYF.

The V gene is TRBV4-3, the J gene TRBJ2-3; 9 bases map to TRBD2. Germline V gives CDR1 LGHNA, CDR2 YSLEER. This CDR3 is built from 17 residues. V was pared by 0 bases and J by 1 base, with 5 bases of the junction left unmatched. The CDR3 region has the DNA TGCGCCAGCAGCCAAGACGGCAGACTAGCGGGCACAGATACGCAGTATTTT. Its protein product is CASSQDGRLAGTDTQYF.

This clone was observed a few times. The genes are TRBV12-3 or TRBV12-4 and TRBJ1-1; D not resolved. V was shortened by 3 bases and J by 8 bases, with 10 bases between the two germline ends. The CDR3 sequence is 12 residues long. CDR3 nucleotide sequence: TGTGCCAGCAGTTTCACCGCCTTGGAAGCTTTCTTT. Its translation is CASSFTALEAFF.

Here the CDR3 reads CASSLGGSGELFF. Here the CDR3 DNA reads TGTGCCAGCAGCTTGGGGGGTTCGGGGGAGCTGTTTTTT. The chain is built from TRBV11-3 and TRBJ2-2, with D perhaps matching TRBD2 (6 bases). V dropped 3 bases and J dropped 8 bases, with 10 bases sitting between them. This CDR3 is 13 amino acids long. Germline CDR1 SGHNT, CDR2 YENEEA.

The rearrangement uses TRBV28 and TRBJ1-2; 10 nucleotides agree with TRBD1. This CDR3 comprises 15 residues. The V segment lost 6 bases and the J segment 7 bases; nucleotides outside the gene matches: 11. Germline CDR1 and CDR2: MDHEN and SYDVKM. CDR3 sequence (DNA): TGTGCCAGCAGGGCTCCCGGGACAGGGGATTCTGGCTACACCTTC. Amino acids: CASRAPGTGDSGYTF.

V usage is TRBV18 and J usage is TRBJ2-1; tentative D call: TRBD1 (6 bases). The ends were cut back, 0 bases at V and 9 bases at J, with 6 bases in the middle. The CDR3 is made up of 12 amino acids. Germline CDR1 KGHSH, CDR2 LQKENI. The CDR3 nucleotides read TGTGCCAGCTCACCACCACAGGGTGAGCAGTTCTTC. It yields the protein CASSPPQGEQFF.

This chain joins TRBV4-1 and TRBJ2-7; TRBD1 or TRBD2 may be the D gene (5 bases each). Germline V gives CDR1 MGHRA, CDR2 YSYEKL. The CDR3 sequence is 14 residues long. This CDR3 reads CASSQDRGVGVQHV. The CDR3 DNA follows: TGCGCCAGCAGCCAAGATCGAGGGGTAGGAGTGCAGCACGTC.

This clone was seen once. V and J are TRBV29-1 and TRBJ2-5; 7 bases agree with TRBD1. This CDR3 region has 14 residues. With V trimmed by 3 bases and J by 4 bases, 8 bases remained unmatched. Germline loops: CDR1 SQVTM, CDR2 ANQGSEA. The CDR3 bases are TGCAGCGTTGACCCTCGACAGGGCAGAGAGACCCAGTACTTC. It is translated as CSVDPRQGRETQYF.

V usage is TRBV5-4 and J usage is TRBJ1-2, with a tentative D call TRBD1 (5 bases). V dropped 4 bases and J dropped 6 bases, with 22 bases sitting between them. The length of the CDR3 is 16 residues. Germline lookup yields CDR1 SGHNT and CDR2 YYREEE (reference sequence). The CDR3 is CASSNPGGGGMDGYTF. Here the CDR3 DNA reads TGTGCCAGCAGCAACCCCGGGGGTGGGGGGATGGATGGCTACACCTTC.

The chain uses TRBV4-1 and TRBJ1-1; 10 nucleotides align to TRBD1. Trimming took 2 bases from V and 5 from J; bases not matched to a gene: 8. This CDR3 is built from 16 residues. The germline V gene has CDR1 MGHRA and CDR2 YSYEKL. The CDR3 DNA is TGCGCCAGCAGCCAACCTCGACAGGGGGCACGGACTGAAGCTTTCTTT. This sequence encodes CASSQPRQGARTEAFF.

This clone occurred once. V is TRBV7-8 and J is TRBJ1-3; the D gene is possibly TRBD1 (6 bases). Germline V gives CDR1 SGHVS, CDR2 FQNEAQ. CDR3 size: 18 residues. V lost 3 bases to trimming and J lost 0 bases, with 18 bases between them. CDR3: CASSLRAGAGDSGNTIYF. The CDR3 DNA follows: TGTGCCAGCAGCTTGAGGGCCGGGGCAGGGGACTCTGGAAACACCATATATTTT.

J is TRBJ2-5 and V is TRBV27; D uncertain. V lost 3 bases and J lost 2, with 7 bases in between. The CDR3 sequence is 13 residues long. Germline assignment: CDR1 MNHEY and CDR2 SMNVEV (reference sequence). The CDR3 region has the DNA TGTGCCAGCAGTTTGAGGTTACAAGAGACCCAGTACTTC. This encodes CASSLRLQETQYF.

The gene calls are TRBV29-1 and TRBJ2-3; TRBD2 agrees at 8 bases. CDR1 and CDR2 from the germline V gene are SQVTM and ANQGSEA. The CDR3 contains 14 residues. Germline trimming cut 6 bases from V and 0 bases from J; bases unmatched to any gene: 5. CDR3 bases: TGCAGCGTGTTAGCGGGGTCTAGCACAGATACGCAGTATTTT. Protein: CSVLAGSSTDTQYF.

The rearrangement links TRBV7-7 to TRBJ2-2; 7 bases agree with TRBD1. CDR3 length equals 15 residues. Trimming cost V 1 base and J 3 bases; bases outside gene matches: 2. Germline V gene lookup returns CDR1 SSHAT and CDR2 FNYEAQ (reference sequence). This chain's CDR3 is CASSLEGGDTGELFF. Here the CDR3 DNA reads TGTGCCAGCAGCTTAGAAGGGGGCGACACCGGGGAGCTGTTTTTT.

V gene TRBV6-5 combines with J gene TRBJ2-5; D is unclear. The CDR3 runs to 15 residues. Germline CDR1 MNHEY, CDR2 SVGAGI. The V and J ends lost 2 bases and 5 bases respectively, with 15 bases between them. The CDR3 loop reads CASSYAPTSGETQYF. DNA of the CDR3: TGTGCCAGCAGTTACGCACCGACAAGTGGCGAGACCCAGTACTTC.

The chain combines TRBV4-2 with TRBJ2-7; D perhaps matches TRBD2 (5 bases). V was clipped by 6 bases and J by 4 bases, with 19 bases between them. The CDR3 is 15 amino acids. The V gene's germline CDR1 is LGHNA and CDR2 YNFKEQ. The CDR3 reads CASRHNPIGEYEQYF. CDR3 nucleotide sequence: TGTGCCAGCAGGCATAATCCCATCGGGGAGTACGAGCAGTACTTC.

The rearrangement links TRBV28 to TRBJ1-5; D is undetermined. The germline CDR1 and CDR2 sequences are MDHEN and SYDVKM. The CDR3 runs 15 residues. Trimming pared 7 bases from V and 2 bases from J, leaving 15 bases between. This chain's CDR3 is CASTPGRAGNQPQHF. The CDR3 DNA reads as TGTGCCAGCACCCCCGGGAGGGCTGGCAATCAGCCCCAGCATTTT.

The chain is built from TRBV6-5 and TRBJ2-7, with D perhaps matching TRBD2 (6 bases). This CDR3 contains 15 residues. Deletions cut 4 bases from V and 11 bases from J, with 24 bases between. Germline CDR1 reads MNHEY; CDR2 reads SVGAGI. This CDR3 reads CASSSRLAGGVVKYV. The CDR3 coding sequence is TGTGCCAGCAGTTCCCGACTCGCGGGCGGGGTAGTGAAGTACGTC.

The CDR3 DNA follows: TGTGCCAGCAGCTTCGACTCCTTTAGCTCCTACAATGAGCAGTTCTTC. It codes for CASSFDSFSSYNEQFF. The V call is TRBV3-1 (or the pseudogene TRBV3-2), the J call TRBJ2-1, with D uncertain. The CDR3 sequence is 16 residues long. The V gene's germline CDR1 is LGHDT and CDR2 YNNKEL (reference sequence). V lost 5 bases to trimming and J lost 0 bases, with 14 bases between them.

The rearrangement uses TRBV10-3 and TRBJ2-7; tentative D call: TRBD2 (6 bases). The CDR3 length is 12 residues. V lost 2 bases, J lost 7 bases, and 9 bases lay in between. CDR1 and CDR2 (germline): ENHRY, SYGVKD. CDR3 sequence (DNA): TGTGCCATCAGTGAGGGGGGGAGGGAGCAGTACGTC. Protein sequence: CAISEGGREQYV.

CDR3 amino acids: CASSLGYKTSAEQYV. CDR3 nucleotide sequence: TGTGCCAGCAGCTTAGGCTACAAAACTAGCGCCGAGCAGTACGTC. The V and J genes are TRBV11-3 and TRBJ2-7; 7 bases are shared with TRBD2. The CDR3 is 15 amino acids. Germline assignment: CDR1 SGHNT and CDR2 YENEEA. The V segment lost 1 base and the J segment 6 bases; nucleotides outside the gene matches: 9.

This chain links TRBV9 with TRBJ2-1; the D is unclear. Trimming pared 4 bases from V and 3 bases from J, leaving 8 bases between. CDR3 length equals 13 residues. CDR1 and CDR2 (germline): SGDLS, YYNGEE. CDR3 region: CASSLRDYNEQFF. CDR3 nucleotides: TGTGCCAGCAGCTTACGAGACTACAATGAGCAGTTCTTC.

Regarding this clone: This sample also contains other DNA sequences that code for the same CDR3. The gene calls are TRBV24-1 and TRBJ1-1; D is unresolved. Germline CDR1 is KGHDR and CDR2 is SFDVKD. The CDR3 is 12 residues long. The V gene lost 3 bases and the J gene lost 2 bases, with 3 bases spanning the gap. CDR3 sequence: CATSDANTEAFF. CDR3 nucleotides: TGTGCCACCAGTGATGCAAACACTGAAGCTTTCTTT.

This chain uses TRBV4-2 with TRBJ2-7, with no clear D. In germline, CDR1 is LGHNA, CDR2 YNFKEQ. The V and J ends lost 0 bases and 7 bases respectively, with 7 bases between them. This CDR3 is built from 12 residues. CDR3 sequence: CASSQEGWEQYF. The DNA for the CDR3 is TGTGCCAGCAGCCAAGAGGGGTGGGAGCAGTACTTC.

The chain uses TRBV11-3 and TRBJ1-2; D possibly corresponds to TRBD1 (6 bases). Between the trimmed V and J ends, which lost 5 bases and 4 bases, there was a span of 14 bases. Germline V gene data show CDR1 as SGHNT and CDR2 as YENEEA. This CDR3 is built from 14 residues. CDR3 in amino acids: CASSRGGGGYGYTF. The DNA for the CDR3 is TGTGCCAGCAGCCGCGGTGGGGGCGGCTATGGCTACACCTTC.

This clone came up once. This chain uses TRBV4-2 with TRBJ2-7; D is possibly TRBD1 or TRBD2 (6 bases each). Trimming cost V 1 base and J 4 bases, with 14 bases left between them. The V gene's germline CDR1 is LGHNA and CDR2 YNFKEQ. The CDR3 is 15 residues long. DNA of the CDR3: TGTGCCAGCAGCCAAGGGCGCAGGGGAGGTTACGAGCAGTACTTC. Residues: CASSQGRRGGYEQYF.

The chain joins TRBV27 to TRBJ2-3, with D tentatively TRBD1 (5 bases). This CDR3 is 14 amino acids long. The germline gives CDR1 MNHEY, CDR2 SMNVEV (reference sequence). V lost 3 bases, J lost 0 bases, and 7 bases lay in between. This chain's CDR3 is CASSFGQSTDTQYF. CDR3 nucleotide sequence: TGTGCCAGCAGTTTCGGACAAAGCACAGATACGCAGTATTTT.

The rearrangement joins TRBV5-1 to TRBJ2-6; the D gene is possibly TRBD1 (5 bases). The CDR3 totals 17 residues. Germline V gives CDR1 SGHRS, CDR2 YFSETQ. V lost 4 bases and J lost 0, with 14 bases in between. CDR3 amino acids: CASSTDMLYSGANVLTF. The CDR3 DNA sequence: TGCGCCAGCAGCACGGACATGTTGTACTCTGGGGCCAACGTCCTGACTTTC.

The chain couples TRBV5-1 to TRBJ1-3; D not resolved. Germline V gene sequence: CDR1 SGHRS, CDR2 YFSETQ. The CDR3 sequence is 17 residues long. V lost 4 bases and J lost 0, with 17 bases in between. The chain's CDR3 is CASSRQLAANSGNTIYF. In DNA, the CDR3 is TGCGCCAGCAGCCGACAATTGGCAGCGAACTCTGGAAACACCATATATTTT.

This rearrangement joins TRBV3-1 (or the pseudogene TRBV3-2) to TRBJ2-7, with TRBD1 matching 9 bases. This CDR3 is 16 amino acids long. Germline values: CDR1 LGHDT, CDR2 YNNKEL (reference sequence). The V gene end was trimmed by 3 bases and the J gene end by 0 bases; junction bases not matched to a gene: 6. DNA of the CDR3: TGTGCCAGCAGCCATTGGGGGGGACAGGGCTCCTACGAGCAGTACTTC. Its protein is CASSHWGGQGSYEQYF.

J is TRBJ2-7 and V is TRBV5-6; 10 bases agree with TRBD2. V shed 1 base, J shed 2 bases, and the junction held 3 bases outside the gene matches. The CDR3 runs to 15 residues. CDR1 and CDR2 (germline): SGHDT, YYEEEE. The CDR3 sequence is CASSLLSGGAYEQYF. The CDR3 bases are TGTGCCAGCAGCTTGTTGAGCGGGGGGGCCTACGAGCAGTACTTC.

This clone was seen a single time. Distinct nucleotide sequences in the sample also encode this CDR3. This sequence joins TRBV5-1 and TRBJ2-5; the D is unclear. Germline CDR1 is SGHRS and CDR2 is YFSETQ. Trimming left V 2 bases short and J 0 bases short, with 5 bases between. CDR3 length: 13 residues. The CDR3 spells CASSLLYQETQYF. The CDR3 DNA sequence: TGCGCCAGCAGCTTATTGTACCAAGAGACCCAGTACTTC.